This T cell receptor (beta chain) was identified in a study of blood T cell repertoires in COVID-19. In the study overall: There were acute and convalescent COVID-19 samples, and they came from the United States, Italy and Spain.

Sequencing was performed with immunoSEQ multiplex PCR; in TCRdb, only in-frame clones are kept and a portion is missing. This sample has approximately 230,000 clones, with roughly 90% found just once. This sequence was found in a woman aged 30 to 39 with acute COVID-19. Input material: PBMCs or T cells enriched from blood (not recorded which).

The CDR3 sequence: CASSPNTGELFF. The CDR3, as DNA: TGTGCCAGCAGCCCAAACACCGGGGAGCTGTTTTTT. This sequence joins TRBV13 and TRBJ2-2; D ambiguous. Germline assignment: CDR1 PRHDT and CDR2 FYEKMQ (reference sequence). This CDR3 contains 12 residues. V was clipped by 5 bases and J by 2 bases, with 3 bases between them. Drawing the rest from reference TRBV13 and TRBJ2-2, the complete variable domain is AAGVIQSPRHLIKEKRETATLKCYPIPRHDTVYWYQQGPGQDPQFLISFYEKMQSDKGSIPDRFSAQQFSDYHSELNMSSLELGDSALYFCASSPNTGELFFGEGSRLTVL.